The entry below describes one T cell receptor beta chain. Its antigen is undetermined. The source of the sample is a study of T cell responses to AZD1222 COVID-19 vaccine. Study overall: Second-dose schedules of about 4 or about 12 weeks were combined. Findings and caveats of the study: Donors, mostly white British, included more females; clonal diversity was possibly underestimated. In all cases, repertoires were sampled only after the peak T cell response. Just a handful of people given AZD1222 tested seropositive at baseline.

The data were produced by immunoSEQ multiplex PCR, yet TCRdb's version contains in-frame clones alone and is incomplete. There are over 100,000 clones in the sample; 75% to 90% occur only once, and approximately 6% lies in the top ten. The germline gives CDR1 ENHRY, CDR2 SYGVKD. The CDR3 extends over 14 amino acids. V was shortened by 9 bases and J by 6 bases, with 20 bases between the two germline ends. The receptor's source is an adult in good health. The chain uses TRBV10-3 and TRBJ1-2; D ambiguous. The starting material was peripheral blood, obtained on day 0 of AZD1222 vaccination. Written as DNA, the CDR3 is TGTGCCATAGGACCGTCGGACGCATATAATGGCTACACCTTC. Protein sequence: CAIGPSDAYNGYTF.